The rows below give T cell receptor beta chains drawn from one sample of a study of shared clonotypes between healthy human individuals. The protocol was immunoSEQ multiplex PCR, while the TCRdb copy is restricted to in-frame clones and leaves out a portion. The data contain approximately 470,000 clones, approximately 78% of them singletons. Material for sequencing was PBMCs. These receptors all come from a woman aged 40 to 55 in good health. Some clones in this sample may be carry-over from other donors' samples. Both conserved end residues are part of each CDR3. The order of the fields is clone size, D gene, V gene, J gene, CDR3 protein, CDR3 DNA. D genes are given only for firm matches. Expanded clones get a size class; other rows say once, few or many, or leave the size out.

clone size: many; D gene: .; V gene: TRBV4-1; J gene: TRBJ2-7; CDR3 protein: CASSQGLSGLRAEQYF; CDR3 DNA: TGCGCCAGCAGCCAGGGATTATCGGGACTCCGGGCCGAGCAGTACTTC
clone size: .; D gene: .; V gene: TRBV5-1; J gene: TRBJ2-5; CDR3 protein: CASSFGGPETQYF; CDR3 DNA: TGCGCCAGCAGCTTTGGAGGTCCGGAGACCCAGTACTTC
clone size: .; D gene: .; V gene: TRBV6-5; J gene: TRBJ2-5; CDR3 protein: CASSYQDRGVETQYF; CDR3 DNA: TGTGCCAGCAGTTACCAGGACAGAGGGGTCGAGACCCAGTACTTC
clone size: .; D gene: TRBD2; V gene: TRBV28; J gene: TRBJ2-3; CDR3 protein: CASAPYGTSRSSTDTQYF; CDR3 DNA: TGTGCCAGCGCCCCCTACGGGACTAGCAGATCTAGCACAGATACGCAGTATTTT
clone size: .; D gene: TRBD2; V gene: TRBV15; J gene: TRBJ2-7; CDR3 protein: CATSRSRGVGGEQYF; CDR3 DNA: TGTGCCACCAGCAGATCTCGGGGGGTCGGGGGTGAGCAGTACTTC
clone size: .; D gene: .; V gene: TRBV4-1; J gene: TRBJ2-3; CDR3 protein: CASSGGGTSTDTQYF; CDR3 DNA: TGCGCCAGCTCCGGGGGCGGAACTAGCACAGATACGCAGTATTTT
clone size: .; D gene: .; V gene: TRBV11-3; J gene: TRBJ2-7; CDR3 protein: CASSSYVREQYF; CDR3 DNA: TGTGCCAGCAGCTCGTACGTCAGGGAGCAGTACTTC
clone size: .; D gene: .; V gene: TRBV30; J gene: TRBJ2-1; CDR3 protein: CAWSVGSRTKQFF; CDR3 DNA: TGTGCCTGGAGTGTGGGGAGCCGTACGAAGCAGTTCTTC
clone size: .; D gene: .; V gene: TRBV7-7; J gene: TRBJ2-1; CDR3 protein: CASSLGKNNEQFF; CDR3 DNA: TGTGCTAGCAGCCTCGGGAAGAACAATGAGCAGTTCTTC
clone size: .; D gene: .; V gene: TRBV2; J gene: TRBJ2-7; CDR3 protein: CASSEVLDDEQYF; CDR3 DNA: TGTGCCAGCAGTGAAGTTCTGGATGACGAGCAGTACTTC
clone size: .; D gene: TRBD1; V gene: TRBV5-1; J gene: TRBJ1-2; CDR3 protein: CASSYGQGNYGYTF; CDR3 DNA: TGCGCCAGCAGCTACGGACAGGGGAACTATGGCTACACCTTC
clone size: .; D gene: TRBD1; V gene: TRBV4-1; J gene: TRBJ1-5; CDR3 protein: CASSQAGGRNQPQHF; CDR3 DNA: TGCGCCAGCAGCCAAGCAGGGGGGCGCAATCAGCCCCAGCATTTT
clone size: .; D gene: .; V gene: TRBV21-1; J gene: TRBJ2-1; CDR3 protein: CASGAGRSYNEQFF; CDR3 DNA: TGTGCCAGCGGAGCGGGTCGATCCTACAATGAGCAGTTCTTC
clone size: many; D gene: .; V gene: TRBV6-5; J gene: TRBJ2-1; CDR3 protein: CASSYLNEQFF; CDR3 DNA: TGTGCCAGCAGTTACCTAAATGAGCAGTTCTTC
clone size: .; D gene: TRBD1; V gene: TRBV28; J gene: TRBJ1-2; CDR3 protein: CAIPDRGNGYTF; CDR3 DNA: TGTGCCATACCAGACAGGGGGAATGGCTACACCTTC
clone size: .; D gene: .; V gene: TRBV4-2; J gene: TRBJ2-3; CDR3 protein: CASSQDGTGSYGTQYF; CDR3 DNA: TGTGCCAGCAGCCAAGATGGAACTGGATCTTATGGTACGCAGTATTTT
clone size: .; D gene: .; V gene: TRBV5-4; J gene: TRBJ1-4; CDR3 protein: CASSLLGPNEKLFF; CDR3 DNA: TGTGCCAGCAGCTTGTTAGGGCCTAATGAAAAACTGTTTTTT
clone size: once; D gene: TRBD1; V gene: TRBV4-2; J gene: TRBJ2-1; CDR3 protein: CASSQGTGQYNEQFF; CDR3 DNA: TGTGCCAGCAGCCAAGGGACAGGTCAATACAATGAGCAGTTCTTC
clone size: .; D gene: TRBD2; V gene: TRBV2; J gene: TRBJ2-1; CDR3 protein: CASSRLAGLLNEQFF; CDR3 DNA: TGTGCCAGCTCCCGACTAGCGGGACTTCTCAATGAGCAGTTCTTC
clone size: many; D gene: .; V gene: TRBV29-1; J gene: TRBJ1-1; CDR3 protein: CSVARGTEAFF; CDR3 DNA: TGCAGCGTTGCCCGAGGCACTGAAGCTTTCTTT
clone size: .; D gene: .; V gene: TRBV5-1; J gene: TRBJ1-3; CDR3 protein: CASSPGDVSSGNTIYF; CDR3 DNA: TGCGCCAGCAGCCCCGGGGACGTATCCTCTGGAAACACCATATATTTT
clone size: .; D gene: .; V gene: TRBV5-6; J gene: TRBJ2-2; CDR3 protein: CASSLARDRNTGELFF; CDR3 DNA: TGTGCCAGCAGCTTGGCCCGAGACAGGAACACCGGGGAGCTGTTTTTT
clone size: .; D gene: .; V gene: TRBV4-3; J gene: TRBJ2-1; CDR3 protein: CASSLSASGLGSPNEQFF; CDR3 DNA: TGCGCCAGCAGCCTATCCGCCTCAGGGCTTGGGTCACCCAATGAGCAGTTCTTC
clone size: .; D gene: .; V gene: TRBV30; J gene: TRBJ2-7; CDR3 protein: CAWSVRGLGYEQYF; CDR3 DNA: TGTGCCTGGAGTGTACGGGGGCTAGGTTACGAGCAGTACTTC
clone size: .; D gene: .; V gene: TRBV6-1; J gene: TRBJ2-7; CDR3 protein: CASSDWTVTYEQYF; CDR3 DNA: TGTGCCAGCAGTGATTGGACGGTGACCTACGAGCAGTACTTC
clone size: few; D gene: TRBD2; V gene: TRBV30; J gene: TRBJ2-2; CDR3 protein: CAWSVQLAGAGELFF; CDR3 DNA: TGTGCCTGGAGTGTACAACTAGCGGGAGCCGGGGAGCTGTTTTTT
clone size: .; D gene: .; V gene: TRBV14; J gene: TRBJ2-1; CDR3 protein: CASSHLYRATYNEQFF; CDR3 DNA: TGTGCCAGCAGCCATCTGTACAGGGCGACCTACAATGAGCAGTTCTTC
clone size: .; D gene: .; V gene: TRBV19; J gene: TRBJ2-7; CDR3 protein: CASSIDLGARRGEQYF; CDR3 DNA: TGTGCCAGTAGTATAGATCTTGGGGCGAGGAGAGGCGAGCAGTACTTC
clone size: .; D gene: .; V gene: TRBV11-2; J gene: TRBJ2-1; CDR3 protein: CASSSYLALFGNEQFF; CDR3 DNA: TGTGCCAGCAGCTCATACTTAGCCCTCTTTGGCAATGAGCAGTTCTTC
clone size: .; D gene: TRBD1; V gene: TRBV10-3; J gene: TRBJ2-1; CDR3 protein: CAISVTGGRYNEQFF; CDR3 DNA: TGTGCCATCAGTGTAACAGGGGGCCGGTACAATGAGCAGTTCTTC
clone size: .; D gene: .; V gene: TRBV19; J gene: TRBJ2-7; CDR3 protein: CASSYGGQAYEQYF; CDR3 DNA: TGTGCCAGTAGTTACGGGGGTCAGGCCTACGAGCAGTACTTC
clone size: .; D gene: .; V gene: TRBV4-3; J gene: TRBJ2-3; CDR3 protein: CASSARREGTDTQYF; CDR3 DNA: TGCGCCAGCAGCGCGCGTAGGGAGGGCACAGATACGCAGTATTTT
clone size: .; D gene: TRBD1; V gene: TRBV5-6; J gene: TRBJ2-7; CDR3 protein: CASRRTGTSREQYF; CDR3 DNA: TGTGCCAGCAGAAGGACAGGGACGTCTCGTGAGCAGTACTTC
clone size: .; D gene: .; V gene: TRBV7-8; J gene: TRBJ2-3; CDR3 protein: CASSTRRSSTDTQYF; CDR3 DNA: TGTGCCAGCAGCACAAGAAGGAGCAGCACAGATACGCAGTATTTT
clone size: few; D gene: .; V gene: TRBV19; J gene: TRBJ2-3; CDR3 protein: CASRTGRADTQYF; CDR3 DNA: TGTGCCAGTAGGACAGGTCGGGCAGATACGCAGTATTTT
clone size: once; D gene: .; V gene: TRBV18; J gene: TRBJ2-1; CDR3 protein: CASANNNEQFF; CDR3 DNA: TGTGCCAGCGCCAATAACAATGAGCAGTTCTTC